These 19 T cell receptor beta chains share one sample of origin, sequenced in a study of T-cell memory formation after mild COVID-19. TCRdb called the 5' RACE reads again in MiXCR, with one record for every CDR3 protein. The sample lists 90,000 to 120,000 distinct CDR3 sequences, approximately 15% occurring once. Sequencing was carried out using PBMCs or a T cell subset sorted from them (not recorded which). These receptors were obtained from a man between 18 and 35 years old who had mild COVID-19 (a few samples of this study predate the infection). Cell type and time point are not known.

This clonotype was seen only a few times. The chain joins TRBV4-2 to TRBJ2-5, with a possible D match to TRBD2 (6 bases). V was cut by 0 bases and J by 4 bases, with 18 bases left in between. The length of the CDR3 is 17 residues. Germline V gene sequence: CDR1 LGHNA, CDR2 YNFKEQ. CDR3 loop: CASSQDSAGLEGETQYF. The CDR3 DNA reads TGTGCCAGCAGCCAAGACAGTGCCGGGTTGGAGGGAGAGACCCAGTACTTC.

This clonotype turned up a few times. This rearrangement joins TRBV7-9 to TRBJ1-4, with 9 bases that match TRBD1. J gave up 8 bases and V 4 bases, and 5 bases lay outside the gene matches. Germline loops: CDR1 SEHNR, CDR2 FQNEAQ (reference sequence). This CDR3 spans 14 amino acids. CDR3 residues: CASSSGQGEEKLFF. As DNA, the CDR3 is TGTGCCAGCAGCTCGGGACAGGGAGAGGAAAAACTGTTTTTT.

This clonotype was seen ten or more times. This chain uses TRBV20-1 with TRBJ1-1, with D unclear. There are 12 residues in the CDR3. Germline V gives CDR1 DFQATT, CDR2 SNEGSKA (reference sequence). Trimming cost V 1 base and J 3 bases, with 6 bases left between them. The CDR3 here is CSARARDTEAFF. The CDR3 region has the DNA TGCAGTGCTAGAGCTAGGGACACTGAAGCTTTCTTT.

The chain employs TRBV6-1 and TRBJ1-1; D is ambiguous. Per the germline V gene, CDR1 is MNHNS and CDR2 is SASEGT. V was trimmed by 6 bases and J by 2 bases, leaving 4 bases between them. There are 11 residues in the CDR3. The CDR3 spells CASSGNTEAFF. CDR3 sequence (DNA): TGTGCCAGCAGCGGTAACACTGAAGCTTTCTTT.

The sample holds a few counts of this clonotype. DNA of the CDR3: TGTGCCAGCAGTTACAGTGGGTTCGGCAAAAACATTCAGTACTTC. The encoded protein is CASSYSGFGKNIQYF. The chain couples TRBV6-5 to TRBJ2-4; D is undetermined. The CDR3 runs to 15 residues. Germline values: CDR1 MNHEY, CDR2 SVGAGI. V lost 2 bases, J lost 3 bases, and 11 bases lay in between.

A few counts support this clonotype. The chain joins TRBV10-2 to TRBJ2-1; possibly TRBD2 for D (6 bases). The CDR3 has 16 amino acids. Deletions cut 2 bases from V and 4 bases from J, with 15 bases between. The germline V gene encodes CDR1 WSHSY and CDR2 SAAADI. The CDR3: CASSELTSGLYNEQFF. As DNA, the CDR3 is TGCGCCAGCAGTGAGCTGACTAGTGGCCTTTACAATGAGCAGTTCTTC.

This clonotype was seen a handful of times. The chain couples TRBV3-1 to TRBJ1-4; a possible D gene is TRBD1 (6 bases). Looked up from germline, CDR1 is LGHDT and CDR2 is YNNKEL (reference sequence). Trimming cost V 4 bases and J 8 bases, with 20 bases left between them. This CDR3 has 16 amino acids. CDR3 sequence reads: CASSLLGAGAEEKLFF. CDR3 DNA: TGTGCCAGCAGCCTCCTCGGTGCGGGGGCGGAGGAAAAACTGTTTTTT.

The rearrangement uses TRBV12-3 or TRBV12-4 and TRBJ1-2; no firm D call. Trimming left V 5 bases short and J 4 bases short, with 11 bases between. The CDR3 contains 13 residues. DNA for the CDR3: TGTGCCAGCAGTCGACTCGGCGGCTATGGCTACACCTTC. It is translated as CASSRLGGYGYTF.

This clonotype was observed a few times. CDR3 sequence (DNA): TGCAGCGTTGAATGGGTGGACCTCCCGTCCCAAGAGACCCAGTACTTC. It is translated as CSVEWVDLPSQETQYF. V usage is TRBV29-1 and J usage is TRBJ2-5; no clear D gene. There are 16 residues in the CDR3. The V end lost 2 bases, the J end lost 1 base, and 17 bases lay between the germline ends. Germline assignment: CDR1 SQVTM and CDR2 ANQGSEA.

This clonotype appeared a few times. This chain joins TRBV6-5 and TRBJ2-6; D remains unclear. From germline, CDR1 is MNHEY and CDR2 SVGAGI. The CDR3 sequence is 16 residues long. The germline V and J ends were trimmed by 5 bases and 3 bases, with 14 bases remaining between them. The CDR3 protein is CASSTLSALGANVLTF. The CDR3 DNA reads TGTGCCAGCAGTACCCTTTCGGCGCTTGGGGCCAACGTCCTGACTTTC.

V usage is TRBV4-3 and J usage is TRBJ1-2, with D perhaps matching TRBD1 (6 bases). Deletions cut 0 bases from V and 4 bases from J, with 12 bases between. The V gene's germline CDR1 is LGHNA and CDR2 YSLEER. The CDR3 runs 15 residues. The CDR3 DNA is TGCGCCAGCAGCCAAGATCTGGCAGGGGTCTATGGCTACACCTTC. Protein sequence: CASSQDLAGVYGYTF.

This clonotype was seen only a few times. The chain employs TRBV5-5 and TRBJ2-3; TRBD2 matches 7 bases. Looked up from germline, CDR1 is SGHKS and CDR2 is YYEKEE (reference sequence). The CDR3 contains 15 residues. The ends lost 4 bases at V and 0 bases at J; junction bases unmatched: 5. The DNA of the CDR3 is TGTGCCAGCAGCCCGGGGGGAATCAGCACAGATACGCAGTATTTT. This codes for CASSPGGISTDTQYF.

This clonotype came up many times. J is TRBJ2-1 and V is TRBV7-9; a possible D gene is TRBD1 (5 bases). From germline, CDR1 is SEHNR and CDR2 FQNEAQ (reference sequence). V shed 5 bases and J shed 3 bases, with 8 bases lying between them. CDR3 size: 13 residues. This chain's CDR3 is CASSTDSYNEQFF. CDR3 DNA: TGTGCCAGCAGCACTGACAGCTACAATGAGCAGTTCTTC.

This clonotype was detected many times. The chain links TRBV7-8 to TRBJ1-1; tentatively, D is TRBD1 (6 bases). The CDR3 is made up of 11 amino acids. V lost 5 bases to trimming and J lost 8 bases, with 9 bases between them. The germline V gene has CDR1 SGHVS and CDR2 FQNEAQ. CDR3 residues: CASSHTGEAFF. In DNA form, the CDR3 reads TGTGCCAGCAGCCATACAGGGGAAGCTTTCTTT.

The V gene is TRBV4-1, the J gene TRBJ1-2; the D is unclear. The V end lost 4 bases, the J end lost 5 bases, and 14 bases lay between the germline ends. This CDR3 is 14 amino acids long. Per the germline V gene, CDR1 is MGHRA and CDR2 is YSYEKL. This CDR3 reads CASSPNTDGYGYTF. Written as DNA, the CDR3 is TGCGCCAGCAGCCCAAACACGGACGGATATGGCTACACCTTC.

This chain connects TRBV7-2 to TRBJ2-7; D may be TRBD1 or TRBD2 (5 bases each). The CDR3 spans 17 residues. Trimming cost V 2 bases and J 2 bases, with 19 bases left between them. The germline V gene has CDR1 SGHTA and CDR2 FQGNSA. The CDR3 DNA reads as TGTGCCAGCAGCTTAAGGAAGGGACCCTCCGTGCCCTACGAGCAGTACTTC. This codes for CASSLRKGPSVPYEQYF.

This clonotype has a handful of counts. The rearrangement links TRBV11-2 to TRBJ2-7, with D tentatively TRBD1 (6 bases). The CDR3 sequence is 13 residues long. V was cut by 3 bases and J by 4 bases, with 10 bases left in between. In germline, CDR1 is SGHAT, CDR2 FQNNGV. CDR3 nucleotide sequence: TGTGCCAGCAGCTTCAACAGGGTTTACGAGCAGTACGTC. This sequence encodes CASSFNRVYEQYV.

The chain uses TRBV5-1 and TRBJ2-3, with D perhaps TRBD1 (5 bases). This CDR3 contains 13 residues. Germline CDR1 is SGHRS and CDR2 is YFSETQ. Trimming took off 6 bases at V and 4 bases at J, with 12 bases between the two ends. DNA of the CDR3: TGCGCCAGCAATTATGGGGCCGCAGATACGCAGTATTTT. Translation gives CASNYGAADTQYF. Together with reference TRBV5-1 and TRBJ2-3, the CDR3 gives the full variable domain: KAGVTQTPRYLIKTRGQQVTLSCSPISGHRSVSWYQQTPGQGLQFLFEYFSETQRNKGNFPGRFSGRQFSNSRSEMNVSTLELGDSALYLCASNYGAADTQYFGPGTRLTVL.

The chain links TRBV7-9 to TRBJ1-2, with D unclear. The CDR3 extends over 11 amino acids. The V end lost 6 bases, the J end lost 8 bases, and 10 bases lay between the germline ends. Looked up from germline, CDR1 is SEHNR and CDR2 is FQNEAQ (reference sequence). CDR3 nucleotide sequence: TGTGCCAGCAGTCCTTATTGGGGCTACACCTTC. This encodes CASSPYWGYTF. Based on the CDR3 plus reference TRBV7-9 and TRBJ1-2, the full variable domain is DTGVSQNPRHKITKRGQNVTFRCDPISEHNRLYWYRQTLGQGPEFLTYFQNEAQLEKSRLLSDRFSAERPKGSFSTLEIQRTEQGDSAMYLCASSPYWGYTFGSGTRLTVV.